Presented here are 5 T cell receptor beta chains from one specimen sequenced in a study of shared clonotypes between healthy human individuals. Data came from immunoSEQ multiplex PCR; TCRdb stores just in-frame clones and leaves some out. This table has roughly 2.2 million clones, roughly 90% appearing once. The sample was naive CD4+ T cells from PBMCs. Indicated subset: CD45RA+ positively selected. The receptors were gathered from a man younger than 30 in good health. Some clones in this sample may be carry-over from other donors' samples.

This chain links TRBV5-1 with TRBJ2-6; D is possibly TRBD2 (5 bases). Germline CDR1 SGHRS, CDR2 YFSETQ. V lost 4 bases to trimming and J lost 0 bases, with 14 bases between them. The CDR3 sequence is 17 residues long. The CDR3 protein is CASSGPGFSSGANVLTF. The CDR3, as DNA: TGCGCCAGCAGCGGCCCGGGATTCAGCTCTGGGGCCAACGTCCTGACTTTC.

In its sample, this clone was seen a few times. The rearrangement uses TRBV5-1 and TRBJ1-1; D is ambiguous. Between the trimmed V and J ends, which lost 1 base and 3 bases, there was a span of 7 bases. The CDR3 consists of 13 residues. Germline CDR1 and CDR2: SGHRS and YFSETQ. The chain's CDR3 is CASSLWYDTEAFF. CDR3 DNA sequence: TGCGCCAGCAGCTTGTGGTACGACACTGAAGCTTTCTTT.

The chain couples TRBV27 to TRBJ2-5, with D unclear. The CDR3 spans 15 residues. The germline CDR1 and CDR2 sequences are MNHEY and SMNVEV (reference sequence). The V end was cut by 3 bases, the J end by 5 bases, with 16 bases between. The CDR3 nucleotides are TGTGCCAGCAGTTTTGACCGGGTCACGCGTGAGACCCAGTACTTC. The encoded protein is CASSFDRVTRETQYF.

J is TRBJ2-3 and V is TRBV6-1; TRBD2 matches at 10 bases. Germline trimming cut 4 bases from V and 4 bases from J; bases unmatched to any gene: 8. Germline V CDR1 and CDR2: MNHNS, SASEGT. There are 16 residues in the CDR3. CDR3 sequence (DNA): TGTGCCAGCAGTGGAGGACTAGCGGCCTCCTCAGATACGCAGTATTTT. Protein: CASSGGLAASSDTQYF.

This chain links TRBV28 with TRBJ2-5; D unclear. The CDR3 runs to 15 residues. Germline V gene sequence: CDR1 MDHEN, CDR2 SYDVKM. V was shortened by 4 bases and J by 5 bases, with 17 bases between the two germline ends. The DNA for the CDR3 is TGTGCCAGCAGTTCCCTGGAATACCGGGTCGAGACCCAGTACTTC. The encoded protein is CASSSLEYRVETQYF.